The present T cell receptor (beta chain) was sequenced within a study of molecular identifiers for immune sequencing clone quantification. Whole-study results and caveats: Clones carrying above 20 RNA copies accounted for over 99% of effector molecules, under 1% in naive cells.

With respect to this clonotype: Antigen: not known.

This CDR3 has 15 residues. The ends were cut back, 2 bases at V and 7 bases at J, with 17 bases in the middle. CDR1 and CDR2 (germline): MGHDK, SYGVNS. Making the bulk TCR libraries relied on previously described methods and listed TCR primers. TCRdb reprocessed the PCR reads via MiXCR and lists one record per CDR3 protein. This table has about 510,000 distinct CDR3 sequences, roughly 23% appearing once. Sorted cells numbering roughly 19,000 to 1,000,000, with 10%, 30% or 50% RNA, yielded the naive CD8 libraries. In the sort, naive CD8 T cells were defined as CD8+CD4-CCR7+CD45RA+. The sequenced material came from naive CD8+ T cells from blood, with Jurkat cell RNA spiked in. Subset indicated: FACS-sorted CD8+CD4-CCR7+CD45RA+ naive T cells. V is TRBV25-1 and J is TRBJ1-1, with a possible D match to TRBD1 (5 bases). This sequence originates from a human donor in good health. Some libraries in this study had Jurkat cell RNA spiked in. CDR3 sequence: CASSEGLSRGDEAFF. As DNA, the CDR3 is TGTGCCAGCAGTGAAGGACTATCAAGGGGTGATGAAGCTTTCTTT.